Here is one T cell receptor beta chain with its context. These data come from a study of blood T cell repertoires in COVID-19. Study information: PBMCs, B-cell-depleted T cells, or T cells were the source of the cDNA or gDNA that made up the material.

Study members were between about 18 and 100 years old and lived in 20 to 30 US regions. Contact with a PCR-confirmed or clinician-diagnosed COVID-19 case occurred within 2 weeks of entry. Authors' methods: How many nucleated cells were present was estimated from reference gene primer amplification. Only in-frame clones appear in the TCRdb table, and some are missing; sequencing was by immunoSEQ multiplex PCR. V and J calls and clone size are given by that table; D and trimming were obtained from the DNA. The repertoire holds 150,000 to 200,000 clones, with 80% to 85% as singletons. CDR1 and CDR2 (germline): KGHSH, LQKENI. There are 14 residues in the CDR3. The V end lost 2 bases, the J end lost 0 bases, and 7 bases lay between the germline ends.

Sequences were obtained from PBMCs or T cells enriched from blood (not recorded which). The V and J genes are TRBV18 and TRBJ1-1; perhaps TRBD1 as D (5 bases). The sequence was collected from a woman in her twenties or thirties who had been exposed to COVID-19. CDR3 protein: CASSPTGLNTEAFF. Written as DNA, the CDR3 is TGTGCCAGCTCACCAACAGGATTGAACACTGAAGCTTTCTTT.